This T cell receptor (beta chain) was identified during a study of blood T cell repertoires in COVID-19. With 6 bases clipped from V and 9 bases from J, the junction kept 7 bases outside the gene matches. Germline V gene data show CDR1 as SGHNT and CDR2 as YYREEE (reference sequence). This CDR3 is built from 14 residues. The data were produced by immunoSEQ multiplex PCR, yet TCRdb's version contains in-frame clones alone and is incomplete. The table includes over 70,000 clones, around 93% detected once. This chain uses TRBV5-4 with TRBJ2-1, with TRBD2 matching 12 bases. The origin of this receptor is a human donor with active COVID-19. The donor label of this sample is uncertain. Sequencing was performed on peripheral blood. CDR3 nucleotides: TGTGCCAGCACACCTAGCGGGGGGGTGGGTGAGCAGTTCTTC. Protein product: CASTPSGGVGEQFF. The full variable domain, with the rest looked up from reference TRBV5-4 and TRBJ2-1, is ETGVTQSPTHLIKTRGQQVTLRCSSQSGHNTVSWYQQALGQGPQFIFQYYREEENGRGNFPPRFSGLQFPNYSSELNVNALELDDSALYLCASTPSGGVGEQFFGPGTRLTVL.